This paragraph reports one TCR beta chain. Its antigen is currently unknown. The source of the sample is a study of T cell repertoires in cytomegalovirus infection. Whole-study results and caveats: Public TCR beta family frequency separated CMV-and-HLA carriers, including in an independent cohort.

Trimming stripped 5 bases from V and 2 bases from J, with 12 bases between. This CDR3 region has 15 residues. Germline V gene data show CDR1 as LNHDA and CDR2 as SQIVND (reference sequence). TCRdb redid the calling of the reads with MiXCR, one entry per CDR3 protein. The sample gives around 120,000 distinct CDR3 sequences, about 40% of which show up once; roughly 74% is in the top ten. V gene TRBV19 combines with J gene TRBJ1-4; a weak D match, TRBD1 (5 bases). This sequence originates from a human donor in good health (CMV status not recorded). Some clones in this sample may be carry-over from other donors' samples. Sequenced material: CD8+ T cells from cultured PBMCs, taken from culture after CMV antigen stimulation. CDR3 residues: CASSDEGRTNEKLFF. The DNA of the CDR3 is TGTGCCAGTAGTGACGAGGGGCGGACTAATGAAAAACTGTTTTTT. The full variable domain, with the rest looked up from reference TRBV19 and TRBJ1-4, is DGGITQSPKYLFRKEGQNVTLSCEQNLNHDAMYWYRQDPGQGLRLIYYSQIVNDFQKGDIAEGYSVSREKKESFPLTVTSAQKNPTAFYLCASSDEGRTNEKLFFGSGTQLSVL.